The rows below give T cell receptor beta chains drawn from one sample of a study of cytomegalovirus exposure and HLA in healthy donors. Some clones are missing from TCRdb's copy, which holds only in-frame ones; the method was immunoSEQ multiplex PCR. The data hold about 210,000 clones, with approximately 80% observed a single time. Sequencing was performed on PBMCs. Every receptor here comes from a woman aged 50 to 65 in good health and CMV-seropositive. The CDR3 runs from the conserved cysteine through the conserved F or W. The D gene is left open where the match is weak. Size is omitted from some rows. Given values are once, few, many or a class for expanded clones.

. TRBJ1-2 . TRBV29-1 CSVGGGGGYGYTF TGCAGCGTTGGTGGGGGCGGTGGCTATGGCTACACCTTC
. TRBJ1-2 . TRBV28 CASSLRRGYTF TGTGCCAGCAGTCTCCGGAGAGGCTACACCTTC
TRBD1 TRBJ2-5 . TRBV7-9 CASSLASGGQETQYF TGTGCCAGCAGCTTAGCCTCAGGGGGCCAGGAGACCCAGTACTTC
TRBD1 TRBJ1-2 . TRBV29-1 CSVADRGLDGYTF TGCAGCGTTGCGGACAGGGGGCTAGATGGCTACACCTTC
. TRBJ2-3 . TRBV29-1 CSVVITDTQYF TGCAGCGTTGTTATCACAGATACGCAGTATTTT
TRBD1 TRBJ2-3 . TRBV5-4 CASSLPDRGTDTQYF TGTGCCAGCAGCCTGCCGGACAGGGGCACAGATACGCAGTATTTT
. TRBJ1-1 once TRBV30 CAWSVEFHEAFF TGTGCCTGGAGTGTAGAGTTTCATGAAGCTTTCTTT
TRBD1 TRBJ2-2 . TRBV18 CASSPGQGHTGELFF TGTGCCAGCTCACCGGGACAGGGGCATACCGGGGAGCTGTTTTTT
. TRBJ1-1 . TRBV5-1 CASSSTPLGVNTEAFF TGCGCCAGCAGCTCGACGCCTCTAGGAGTGAACACTGAAGCTTTCTTT
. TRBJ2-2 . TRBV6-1 CASRQEGTGELFF TGTGCCAGCAGACAGGAGGGAACCGGGGAGCTGTTTTTT
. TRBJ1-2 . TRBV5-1 CASSLGGAYGYTF TGCGCCAGCAGCTTGGGAGGTGCCTATGGCTACACCTTC
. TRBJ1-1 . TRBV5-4 CASSSGGYTEAFF TGTGCCAGCAGCTCGGGGGGATACACTGAAGCTTTCTTT
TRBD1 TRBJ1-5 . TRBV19 CASKAQGASHQPQHF TGTGCCAGTAAAGCACAGGGGGCGAGCCATCAGCCCCAGCATTTT
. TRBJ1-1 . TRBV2 CASITRAPNTEAFF TGTGCCAGCATCACCAGGGCTCCGAACACTGAAGCTTTCTTT
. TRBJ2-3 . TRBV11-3 CASSLSRGRRDTQYF TGTGCCAGCAGCCTTTCGCGGGGGCGGAGGGATACGCAGTATTTT
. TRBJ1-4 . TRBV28 CATTPSQRVKLFF TGTGCCACCACGCCTTCCCAAAGAGTAAAACTGTTTTTT
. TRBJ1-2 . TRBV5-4 CASSLIRNYGYTF TGTGCCAGCAGCTTGATCAGAAACTATGGCTACACCTTC
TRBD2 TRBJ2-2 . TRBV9 CASSVWASGGKGTGELFF TGTGCCAGCAGCGTATGGGCCAGCGGGGGGAAGGGCACCGGGGAGCTGTTTTTT
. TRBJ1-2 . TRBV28 CAANSGRGYGYTF TGTGCCGCAAATTCGGGGAGAGGCTATGGCTACACCTTC
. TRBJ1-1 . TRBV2 CASSPTGLTVAEAFF TGTGCCAGCAGCCCAACAGGGCTAACAGTTGCTGAAGCTTTCTTT
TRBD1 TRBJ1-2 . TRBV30 CACRDRVYGYTF TGTGCCTGCCGGGACAGGGTCTATGGCTACACCTTC
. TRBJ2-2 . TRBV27 CASSSPSDTGELFF TGTGCCAGCAGTTCCCCGTCAGACACCGGGGAGCTGTTTTTT
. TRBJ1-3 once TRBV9 CASSVGYGNTIYF TGTGCCAGCAGCGTCGGTTATGGAAACACCATATATTTT
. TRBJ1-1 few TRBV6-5 CASRPTGLITEAFF TGTGCCAGCAGGCCTACAGGGCTGATAACTGAAGCTTTCTTT
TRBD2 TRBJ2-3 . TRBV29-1 CSVTSGGAADTQYF TGCAGCGTGACTAGCGGGGGGGCCGCAGATACGCAGTATTTT
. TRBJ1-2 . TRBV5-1 CASSIPGTPNYGYTF TGCGCCAGCAGCATTCCCGGGACACCAAACTATGGCTACACCTTC
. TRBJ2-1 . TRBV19 CASSIDRGNEQFF TGTGCCAGTAGTATAGACAGGGGAAATGAGCAGTTCTTC
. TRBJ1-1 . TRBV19 CASSISRQTEAFF TGTGCCAGTAGTATTTCTCGACAGACTGAAGCTTTCTTT
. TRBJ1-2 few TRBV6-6 CASSYSSGDYGYTF TGTGCCAGCAGTTACTCATCAGGGGACTATGGCTACACCTTC
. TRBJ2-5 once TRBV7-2 CASSQRQVEETQYF TGTGCCAGCAGCCAGCGACAGGTCGAAGAGACCCAGTACTTC
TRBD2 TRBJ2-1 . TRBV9 CASSATRGRGGLNEQFF TGTGCCAGCAGCGCCACACGAGGGCGGGGGGGCCTCAATGAGCAGTTCTTC
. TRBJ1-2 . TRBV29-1 CSVDRQTGNYGYTF TGCAGCGTGGACCGCCAAACAGGGAACTATGGCTACACCTTC
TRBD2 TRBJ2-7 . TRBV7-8 CASSPLTGGAPYEQYF TGTGCCAGCAGCCCTCTCACCGGGGGGGCTCCGTACGAGCAGTACTTC